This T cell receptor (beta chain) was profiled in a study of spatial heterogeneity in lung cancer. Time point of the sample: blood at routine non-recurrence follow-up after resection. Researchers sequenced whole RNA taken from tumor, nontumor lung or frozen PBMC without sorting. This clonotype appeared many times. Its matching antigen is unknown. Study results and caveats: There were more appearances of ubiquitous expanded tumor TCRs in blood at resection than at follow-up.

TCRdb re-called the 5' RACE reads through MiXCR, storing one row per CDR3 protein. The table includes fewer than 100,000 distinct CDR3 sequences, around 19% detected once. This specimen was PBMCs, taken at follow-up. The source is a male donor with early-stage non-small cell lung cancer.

CDR3: CSVDGQGEHGYTF. The CDR3 bases are TGCAGCGTTGATGGGCAGGGCGAGCATGGCTACACCTTC. The chain uses TRBV29-1 and TRBJ1-2; tentatively, D is TRBD1 (5 bases). The germline V gene has CDR1 SQVTM and CDR2 ANQGSEA. Trimming stripped 3 bases from V and 6 bases from J, with 14 bases between. CDR3 size: 13 residues.